These T cell receptor beta chains were read from a single sample in a study of post-analysis software for immune sequencing data. TCRdb used MiXCR to reprocess the PCR reads, holding one entry per CDR3 protein. The sample lists 150,000 to 200,000 distinct CDR3 sequences; around 36% were seen once. The material sequenced was blood, taken after autologous hematopoietic stem cell transplantation. The receptors stem from a girl aged 5-17 years with multiple sclerosis. The CDR3 runs from the conserved cysteine through the conserved F or W. The D gene is left open where the match is weak. Some rows have no size entry. The others give once, few or many, or a class for an expanded clone.

d_gene,v_gene,abundance,j_gene,CDR3aa,CDR3nt
-,TRBV28,-,TRBJ1-1,CASSSPGKYTEAFF,TGTGCCAGCAGTTCCCCGGGGAAGTACACTGAAGCTTTCTTT
TRBD2,TRBV7-3,few,TRBJ2-1,CASSLTGLAGDEQFF,TGTGCCAGCAGCTTAACTGGGCTAGCGGGAGATGAGCAGTTCTTC
-,TRBV20-1,few,TRBJ2-1,CSALTWGSEAYNEQFF,TGCAGTGCTCTTACTTGGGGGAGCGAGGCATACAATGAGCAGTTCTTC
TRBD2,TRBV5-1,many,TRBJ2-1,CASSLEPSGHNEQFF,TGCGCCAGCAGCTTGGAGCCTAGCGGTCACAATGAGCAGTTCTTC
TRBD2,TRBV20-1,-,TRBJ2-2,CSASILSGNTGERFF,TGCAGTGCTAGTATTCTCAGCGGGAACACCGGGGAGCGGTTTTTT
-,TRBV5-1,few,TRBJ1-5,CASSPEGLVNQPQHF,TGCGCCAGCAGCCCCGAGGGGTTGGTAAATCAGCCCCAGCATTTT
TRBD1,TRBV20-1,-,TRBJ1-6,CSAQPGQVPYNSPLHF,TGCAGTGCCCAACCGGGACAGGTTCCCTATAATTCACCCCTCCACTTT
TRBD2,TRBV20-1,-,TRBJ2-5,CSANGGSGRYGETQYF,TGCAGTGCTAACGGTGGTAGCGGGAGGTACGGTGAGACCCAGTACTTC
TRBD2,TRBV7-9,-,TRBJ2-1,CASRPGLAHEQFF,TGTGCCAGCAGACCCGGACTAGCCCATGAGCAGTTCTTC
-,TRBV20-1,few,TRBJ1-1,CSARDPNTEAFF,TGCAGTGCCAGGGATCCGAACACTGAAGCTTTCTTT
-,TRBV13,-,TRBJ2-1,CASSLGVGREQFF,TGTGCCAGCAGCTTAGGTGTGGGTCGTGAGCAGTTCTTC
-,TRBV7-9,-,TRBJ2-3,CASTAPSLSTDTQYF,TGTGCCAGCACGGCCCCTTCCCTTAGCACAGATACGCAGTATTTT
-,TRBV20-1,few,TRBJ2-5,CSASLVAGETQYF,TGCAGTGCTAGCTTGGTAGCAGGAGAGACCCAGTACTTC
-,TRBV5-1,-,TRBJ2-5,CASSFTGWETQYF,TGCGCCAGCAGCTTTACAGGGTGGGAGACCCAGTACTTC
TRBD1,TRBV12-3/TRBV12-4,few,TRBJ1-5,CASSLGDRVNQPQHF,TGTGCCAGCAGTTTGGGGGACAGGGTCAATCAGCCCCAGCATTTT
TRBD1,TRBV13,-,TRBJ2-7,CASSPAPGTGSFEQYF,TGTGCCAGCAGCCCAGCCCCCGGGACAGGTTCCTTCGAGCAGTACTTC